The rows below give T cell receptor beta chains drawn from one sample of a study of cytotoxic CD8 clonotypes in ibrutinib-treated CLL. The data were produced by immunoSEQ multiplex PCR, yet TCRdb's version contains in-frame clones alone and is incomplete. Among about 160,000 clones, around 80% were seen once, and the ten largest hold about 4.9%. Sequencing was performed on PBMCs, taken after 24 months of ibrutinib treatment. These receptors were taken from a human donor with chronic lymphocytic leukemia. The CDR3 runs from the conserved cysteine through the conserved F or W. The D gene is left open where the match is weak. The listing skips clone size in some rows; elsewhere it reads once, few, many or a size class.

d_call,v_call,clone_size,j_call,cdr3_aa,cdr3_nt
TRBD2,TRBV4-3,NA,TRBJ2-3,CASSQDPRGRAGDTQYF,TGCGCCAGCAGCCAAGATCCTCGCGGGAGGGCCGGAGATACGCAGTATTTT
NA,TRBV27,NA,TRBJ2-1,CASSTQGTYYNEQFF,TGTGCCAGCAGTACACAGGGAACATACTACAATGAGCAGTTCTTC
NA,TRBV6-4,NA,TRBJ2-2,CASRGQSHTGELFF,TGTGCCAGCAGAGGACAGTCCCACACCGGGGAGCTGTTTTTT
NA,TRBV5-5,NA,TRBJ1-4,CASSLVPGTANEKLFF,TGTGCCAGCAGCTTGGTACCCGGGACGGCTAATGAAAAACTGTTTTTT
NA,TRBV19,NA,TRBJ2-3,CASTIGGRGRDTQYF,TGTGCCAGTACGATTGGGGGGAGAGGGAGAGATACGCAGTATTTT
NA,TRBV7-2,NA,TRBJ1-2,CASSFSLYGPSPNYGYTF,TGTGCCAGCAGCTTTTCTCTATACGGCCCCTCTCCTAACTATGGCTACACCTTC
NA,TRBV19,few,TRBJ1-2,CASSIVSRSGYTF,TGTGCCAGTAGTATAGTGTCCCGTTCTGGCTACACCTTC
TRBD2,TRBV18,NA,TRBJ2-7,CASSPPGTSGGAVEQYF,TGTGCCAGCTCACCGCCCGGGACTAGCGGGGGGGCAGTCGAGCAGTACTTC
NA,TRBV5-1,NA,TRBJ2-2,CASSQLSGSGELFF,TGCGCCAGCAGCCAACTAAGCGGGTCCGGGGAGCTGTTTTTT
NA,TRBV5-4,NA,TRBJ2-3,CASSSWGADTQYF,TGTGCCAGCAGCTCTTGGGGGGCAGATACGCAGTATTTT
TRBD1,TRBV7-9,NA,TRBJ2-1,CASSSRTGRLYEQFF,TGTGCCAGCAGCTCGCGGACAGGGCGTTTATATGAGCAGTTCTTC
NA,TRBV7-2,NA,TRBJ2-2,CASSSGKGVTGELFF,TGTGCCAGCAGCTCGGGGAAAGGGGTCACCGGGGAGCTGTTTTTT
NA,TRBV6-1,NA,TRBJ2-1,CASSSNNEQFF,TGTGCCAGCAGCTCGAACAATGAGCAGTTCTTC
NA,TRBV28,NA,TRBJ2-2,CASSLTGARGRELFF,TGTGCCAGCAGTTTGACGGGGGCGCGCGGCCGGGAGCTGTTTTTT
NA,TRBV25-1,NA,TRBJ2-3,CASRQGFLIDTQYF,TGTGCCAGCAGACAGGGCTTTCTAATAGATACGCAGTATTTT
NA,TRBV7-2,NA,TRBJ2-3,CASSSYLASTDTQYF,TGTGCCAGCAGCTCTTATCTAGCGAGCACAGATACGCAGTATTTT
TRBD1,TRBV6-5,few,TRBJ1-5,CASSSDRGNQPQHF,TGTGCCAGCAGTTCGGACAGGGGCAATCAGCCCCAGCATTTT
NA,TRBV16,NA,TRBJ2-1,CASTSSAWGNEQFF,TGTGCCAGCACCAGTAGTGCGTGGGGGAATGAGCAGTTCTTC
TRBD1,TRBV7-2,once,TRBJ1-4,CASSYEPGQALFF,TGTGCCAGCAGCTATGAACCGGGACAGGCGCTGTTTTTT
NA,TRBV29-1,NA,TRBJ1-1,CSVDPGRLGGAFF,TGCAGCGTTGATCCGGGCCGCTTAGGAGGAGCTTTCTTT
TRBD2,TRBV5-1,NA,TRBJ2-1,CASSVGLAAFNEQFF,TGCGCCAGCAGCGTTGGACTAGCGGCCTTCAATGAGCAGTTCTTC
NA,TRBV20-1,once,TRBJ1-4,CSAREVEKLFF,TGCAGTGCTAGAGAGGTTGAAAAACTGTTTTTT
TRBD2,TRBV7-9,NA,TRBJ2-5,CASSGGLAGASPETQYF,TGTGCCAGCAGCGGGGGGCTAGCGGGAGCCTCCCCGGAGACCCAGTACTTC
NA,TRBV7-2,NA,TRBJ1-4,CASSTRWGTNEKLFF,TGTGCCAGCAGCACGAGGTGGGGAACTAATGAAAAACTGTTTTTT
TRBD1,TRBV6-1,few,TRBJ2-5,CASSIQGETQYF,TGTGCCAGCAGTATACAGGGGGAGACCCAGTACTTC
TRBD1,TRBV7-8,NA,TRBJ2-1,CASSADRGLGNEQFF,TGTGCCAGCAGCGCTGACAGGGGGCTCGGCAATGAGCAGTTCTTC
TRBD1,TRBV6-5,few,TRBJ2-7,CASSQTGTGYEQYF,TGTGCCAGCAGTCAGACCGGGACAGGCTACGAGCAGTACTTC
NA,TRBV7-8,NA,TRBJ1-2,CASSHEAGSYGYTF,TGTGCCAGCAGCCACGAAGCAGGGAGCTATGGCTACACCTTC
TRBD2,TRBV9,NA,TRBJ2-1,CASSVVSGSTLTYNEQFF,TGTGCCAGCAGCGTAGTTAGCGGGAGTACCCTCACCTACAATGAGCAGTTCTTC
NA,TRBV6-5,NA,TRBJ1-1,CASSYRPFPANTEAFF,TGTGCCAGCAGTTATCGTCCCTTCCCGGCGAACACTGAAGCTTTCTTT
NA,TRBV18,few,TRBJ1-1,CASSDRNTEAFF,TGTGCCAGCTCTGACAGGAACACTGAAGCTTTCTTT